A single sample is the source of the 9 T cell receptor beta chains below, sequenced in a study of OX40 agonist ivuxolimab in advanced cancers. Sequencing was performed with immunoSEQ multiplex PCR; in TCRdb, only in-frame clones are kept and a portion is missing. The sample holds about 67,000 clones, roughly 80% seen once. Material: CD4+ or CD8+ T cells sorted from blood, obtained in a trial of the OX40 agonist ivuxolimab. These receptors originate from an adult with an advanced solid tumor such as melanoma, head and neck, liver or kidney cancer.

The chain has TRBV4-3 and TRBJ2-5; 11 bases agree with TRBD1. The end of the DNA fits TRBJ2-7 better, so the J call may be wrong. The CDR3 contains 15 residues. Germline V gives CDR1 LGHNA, CDR2 YSLEER. This chain's CDR3 is CASSQERTGGDEQYF. In DNA, the CDR3 is TGCGCCAGCAGCCAGGAGCGGACAGGGGGCGACGAGCAGTACTTC.

V gene TRBV5-8 combines with J gene TRBJ1-4; perhaps TRBD1 as D (5 bases). Trimming cost V 10 bases and J 12 bases, with 22 bases left between them. This CDR3 is built from 13 residues. Germline CDR1 is SGHTS and CDR2 is YDEGEE. CDR3 loop: CAGPGLRTPELFF. The CDR3, as DNA: TGTGCCGGTCCGGGACTGAGGACCCCGGAACTGTTTTTT.

The chain links TRBV14 to TRBJ2-5, with D possibly matching TRBD2 (5 bases). Judging by the DNA end, TRBJ2-7 fits better; the J call may be wrong. Germline CDR1 reads SGHDN; CDR2 reads FVKESK. The CDR3 is made up of 14 amino acids. The CDR3 DNA is TGTGCCAGCAGCCAACTCAGCGGTCTTTACGAGCAGTACTTC. It specifies CASSQLSGLYEQYF.

This chain joins TRBV28 and TRBJ1-3; D gene ambiguous. The CDR3 spans 14 residues. V gave up 8 bases and J gave up 0 bases, with 11 bases separating them. The germline V gene encodes CDR1 MDHEN and CDR2 SYDVKM. This CDR3 reads CASRNGRSGNTIYF. CDR3 nucleotide sequence: TGTGCCAGCCGCAACGGCCGCTCTGGAAACACCATATATTTT.

This chain links TRBV28 with TRBJ2-1; D is uncertain. The length of the CDR3 is 13 residues. V was pared by 9 bases and J by 4 bases, with 13 bases between. Germline CDR1 is MDHEN and CDR2 is SYDVKM. CDR3 loop: CASTASHYNEQFF. CDR3 nucleotides: TGTGCCAGTACTGCATCTCATTACAATGAGCAGTTCTTC.

The CDR3 nucleotides read TGTGCCAGCAGCGCAGATGCTGGGGGCCAAGAGACCCAGTACTTC. Encoded protein: CASSADAGGQETQYF. The chain carries TRBV7-2 and TRBJ2-5; tentatively, D is TRBD1 or TRBD2 (5 bases each). CDR1 and CDR2 from the germline V gene are SGHTA and FQGNSA. The CDR3 consists of 15 residues. V gave up 5 bases and J gave up 1 base, with 14 bases separating them.

The rearrangement joins TRBV6-5 to TRBJ2-7, with TRBD1 matching 7 bases. V trimming: 2 bases; J trimming: 7 bases; junction bases outside the gene matches: 5. The CDR3 spans 13 residues. The V gene's germline CDR1 is MNHEY and CDR2 SVGAGI. The CDR3 DNA follows: TGTGCCAGCAGTTACAGGGGGCTAAGTGAGCAGTACTTC. Translated: CASSYRGLSEQYF.

The chain has TRBV6-6 and TRBJ2-7; possible D gene TRBD1, 6 bases. The V end lost 5 bases, the J end lost 7 bases, and 12 bases lay between the germline ends. Germline V CDR1 and CDR2: MNHNY, SVGAGI (reference sequence). This CDR3 has 12 amino acids. The CDR3 bases are TGTGCCAGCAGTCCCACAGGGCTAGAGCAGTACGTC. Its protein product is CASSPTGLEQYV.

The genes are TRBV7-2 and TRBJ2-7, with D perhaps matching TRBD1 (5 bases). CDR3 length equals 11 residues. V dropped 8 bases and J dropped 4 bases, with 9 bases sitting between them. From germline, CDR1 is SGHTA and CDR2 FQGNSA. CDR3 in amino acids: CASFRQYEQYV. The CDR3 DNA follows: TGTGCCAGCTTCCGACAGTACGAGCAGTACGTC.